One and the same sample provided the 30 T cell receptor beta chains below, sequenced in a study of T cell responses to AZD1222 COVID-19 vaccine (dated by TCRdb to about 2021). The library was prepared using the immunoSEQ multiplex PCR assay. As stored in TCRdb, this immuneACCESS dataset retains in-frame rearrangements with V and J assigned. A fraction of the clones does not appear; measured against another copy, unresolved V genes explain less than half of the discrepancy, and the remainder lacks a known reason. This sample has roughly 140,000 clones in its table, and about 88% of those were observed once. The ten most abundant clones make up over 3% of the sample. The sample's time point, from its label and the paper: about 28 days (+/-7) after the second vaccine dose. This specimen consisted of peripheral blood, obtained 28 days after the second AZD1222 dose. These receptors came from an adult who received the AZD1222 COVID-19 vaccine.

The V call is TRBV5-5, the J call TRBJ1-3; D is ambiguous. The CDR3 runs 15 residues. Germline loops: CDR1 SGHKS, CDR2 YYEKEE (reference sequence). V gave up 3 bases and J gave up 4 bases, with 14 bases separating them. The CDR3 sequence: CASSSIGILGNTIYF. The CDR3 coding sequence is TGTGCCAGCAGCTCAATCGGAATTCTCGGAAACACCATATATTTT.

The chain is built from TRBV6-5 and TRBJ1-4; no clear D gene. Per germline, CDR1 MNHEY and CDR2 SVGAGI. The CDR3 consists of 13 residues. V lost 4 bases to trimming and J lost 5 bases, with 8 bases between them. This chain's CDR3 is CASSLSINEKLFF. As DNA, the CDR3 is TGTGCCAGCAGTTTGTCTATAAATGAAAAACTGTTTTTT.

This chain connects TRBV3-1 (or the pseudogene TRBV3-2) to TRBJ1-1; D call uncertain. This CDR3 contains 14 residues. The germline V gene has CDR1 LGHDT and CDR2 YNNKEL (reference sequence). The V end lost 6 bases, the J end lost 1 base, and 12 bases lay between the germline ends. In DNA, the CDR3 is TGTGCCAGCAGGCCCGGGTTCCCGAACACTGAAGCTTTCTTT. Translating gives CASRPGFPNTEAFF.

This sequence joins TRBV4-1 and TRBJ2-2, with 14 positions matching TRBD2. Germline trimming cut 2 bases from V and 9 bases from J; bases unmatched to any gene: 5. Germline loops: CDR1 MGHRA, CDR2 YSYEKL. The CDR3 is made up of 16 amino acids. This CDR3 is CASSQPTSGRARELFF. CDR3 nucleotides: TGCGCCAGCAGCCAACCGACTAGCGGGAGGGCCAGGGAGCTGTTTTTT.

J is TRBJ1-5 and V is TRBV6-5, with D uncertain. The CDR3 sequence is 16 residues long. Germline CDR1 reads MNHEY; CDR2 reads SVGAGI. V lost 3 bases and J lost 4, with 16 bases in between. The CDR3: CASSYKRKQHNQPQHF. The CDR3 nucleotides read TGTGCCAGCAGTTATAAACGGAAACAGCATAATCAGCCCCAGCATTTT.

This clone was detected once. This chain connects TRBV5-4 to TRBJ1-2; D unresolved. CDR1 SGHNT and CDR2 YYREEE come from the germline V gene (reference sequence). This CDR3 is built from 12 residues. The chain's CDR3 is CATHGESYGYTF. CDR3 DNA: TGTGCAACTCACGGAGAGTCCTATGGCTACACCTTC. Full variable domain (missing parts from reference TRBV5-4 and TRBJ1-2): ETGVTQSPTHLIKTRGQQVTLRCSSQSGHNTVSWYQQALGQGPQFIFQYYREEENGRGNFPPRFSGLQFPNYSSELNVNALELDDSALYLCATHGESYGYTFGSGTRLTVV.

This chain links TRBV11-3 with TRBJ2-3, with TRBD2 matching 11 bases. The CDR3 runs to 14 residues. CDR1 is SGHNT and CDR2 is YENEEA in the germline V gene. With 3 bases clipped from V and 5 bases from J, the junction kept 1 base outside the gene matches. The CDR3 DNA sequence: TGTGCCAGCAGCTTCGGGACTAGCGGAGATACGCAGTATTTT. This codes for CASSFGTSGDTQYF. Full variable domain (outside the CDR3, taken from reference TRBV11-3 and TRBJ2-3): EAGVVQSPRYKIIEKKQPVAFWCNPISGHNTLYWYLQNLGQGPELLIRYENEEAVDDSQLPKDRFSAERLKGVDSTLKIQPAELGDSAVYLCASSFGTSGDTQYFGPGTRLTVL.

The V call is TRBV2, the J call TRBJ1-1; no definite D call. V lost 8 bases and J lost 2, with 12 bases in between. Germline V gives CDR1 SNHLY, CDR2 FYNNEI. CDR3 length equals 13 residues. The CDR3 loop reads CASAPSRNTEAFF. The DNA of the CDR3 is TGTGCCAGCGCCCCTTCCCGAAACACTGAAGCTTTCTTT.

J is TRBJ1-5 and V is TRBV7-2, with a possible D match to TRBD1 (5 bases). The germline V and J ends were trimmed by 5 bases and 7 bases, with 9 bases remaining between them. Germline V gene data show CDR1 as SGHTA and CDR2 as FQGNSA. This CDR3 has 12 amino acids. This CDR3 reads CASSPDSQPQHF. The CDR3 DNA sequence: TGTGCCAGCAGCCCAGACAGCCAGCCCCAGCATTTT. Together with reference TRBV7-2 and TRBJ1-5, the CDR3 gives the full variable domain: GAGVSQSPSNKVTEKGKDVELRCDPISGHTALYWYRQSLGQGLEFLIYFQGNSAPDKSGLPSDRFSAERTGGSVSTLTIQRTQQEDSAVYLCASSPDSQPQHFGDGTRLSIL.

The DNA of the CDR3 is TGTGCCAGCAGCCTGGGGACGGTTACCTACGAGCAGTACTTC. Translation: CASSLGTVTYEQYF. The rearrangement joins TRBV5-6 to TRBJ2-7, with D perhaps assigned TRBD1 or TRBD2 (5 bases each). CDR1 and CDR2 from the germline V gene are SGHDT and YYEEEE. The CDR3 runs to 14 residues. V lost 4 bases, J lost 2 bases, and 13 bases lay in between.

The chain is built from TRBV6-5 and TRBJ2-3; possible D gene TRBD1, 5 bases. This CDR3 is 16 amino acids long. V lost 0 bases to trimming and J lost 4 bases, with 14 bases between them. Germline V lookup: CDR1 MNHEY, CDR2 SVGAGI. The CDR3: CASSYSGPTTPDTQYF. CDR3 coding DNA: TGTGCCAGCAGTTACTCGGGGCCAACCACACCAGATACGCAGTATTTT.

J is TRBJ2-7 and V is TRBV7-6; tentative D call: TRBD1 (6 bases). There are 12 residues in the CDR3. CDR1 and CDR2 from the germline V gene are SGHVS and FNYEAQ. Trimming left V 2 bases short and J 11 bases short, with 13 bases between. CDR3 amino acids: CASSLPSGVEYF. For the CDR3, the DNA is TGTGCCAGCAGCTTACCCTCAGGGGTTGAGTACTTC.

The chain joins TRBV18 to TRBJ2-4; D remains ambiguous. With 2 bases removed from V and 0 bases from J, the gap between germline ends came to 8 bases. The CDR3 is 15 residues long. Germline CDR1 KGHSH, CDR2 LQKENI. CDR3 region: CASSPTAGAKNIQYF. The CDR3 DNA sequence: TGTGCCAGCTCACCAACCGCCGGAGCCAAAAACATTCAGTACTTC.

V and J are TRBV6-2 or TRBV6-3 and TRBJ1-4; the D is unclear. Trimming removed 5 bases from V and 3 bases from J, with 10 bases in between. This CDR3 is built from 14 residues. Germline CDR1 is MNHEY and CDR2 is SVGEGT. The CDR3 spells CASSTRTANEKLFF. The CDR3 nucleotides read TGTGCCAGCAGTACGAGAACAGCTAATGAAAAACTGTTTTTT.

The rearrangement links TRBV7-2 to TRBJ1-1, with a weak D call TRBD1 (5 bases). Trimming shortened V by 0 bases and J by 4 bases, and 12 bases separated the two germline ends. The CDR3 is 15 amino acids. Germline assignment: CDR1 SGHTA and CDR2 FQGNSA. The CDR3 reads CASSLAATRGTEAFF. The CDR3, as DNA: TGTGCCAGCAGCTTAGCGGCCACAAGGGGCACTGAAGCTTTCTTT. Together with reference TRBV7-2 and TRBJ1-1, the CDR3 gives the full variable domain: GAGVSQSPSNKVTEKGKDVELRCDPISGHTALYWYRQSLGQGLEFLIYFQGNSAPDKSGLPSDRFSAERTGGSVSTLTIQRTQQEDSAVYLCASSLAATRGTEAFFGQGTRLTVV.

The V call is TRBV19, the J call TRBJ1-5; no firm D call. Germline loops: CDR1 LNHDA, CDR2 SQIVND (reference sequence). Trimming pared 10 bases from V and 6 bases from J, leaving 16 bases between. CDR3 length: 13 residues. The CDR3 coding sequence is TGTGCCACCGAATCGGGTTTTAGTCAGCCCCAGCATTTT. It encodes CATESGFSQPQHF. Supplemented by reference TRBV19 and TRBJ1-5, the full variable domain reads DGGITQSPKYLFRKEGQNVTLSCEQNLNHDAMYWYRQDPGQGLRLIYYSQIVNDFQKGDIAEGYSVSREKKESFPLTVTSAQKNPTAFYLCATESGFSQPQHFGDGTRLSIL.

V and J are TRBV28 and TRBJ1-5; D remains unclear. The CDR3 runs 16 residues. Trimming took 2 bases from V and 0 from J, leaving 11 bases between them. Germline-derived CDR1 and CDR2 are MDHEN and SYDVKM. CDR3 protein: CASSLRAGYSNQPQHF. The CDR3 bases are TGTGCCAGCAGTTTACGTGCGGGTTATAGCAATCAGCCCCAGCATTTT.

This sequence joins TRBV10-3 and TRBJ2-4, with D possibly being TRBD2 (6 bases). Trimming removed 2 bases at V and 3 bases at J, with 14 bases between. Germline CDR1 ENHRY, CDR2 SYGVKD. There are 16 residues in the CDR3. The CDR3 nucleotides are TGTGCCATCAGTGAGCACGGGGGATTGGGCAAAAACATTCAGTACTTC. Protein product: CAISEHGGLGKNIQYF.

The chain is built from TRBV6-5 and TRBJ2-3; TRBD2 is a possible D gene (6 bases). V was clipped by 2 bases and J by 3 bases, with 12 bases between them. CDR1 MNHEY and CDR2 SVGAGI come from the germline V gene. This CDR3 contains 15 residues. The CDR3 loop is CASSYTGGLTDTQYF. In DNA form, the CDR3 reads TGTGCCAGCAGTTACACCGGGGGTTTGACAGATACGCAGTATTTT.

The CDR3: CAWSVQSVSTSTDTQYF. In DNA, the CDR3 is TGTGCCTGGAGTGTCCAGTCCGTGTCCACTAGCACAGATACGCAGTATTTT. This chain connects TRBV30 to TRBJ2-3; no firm D call. V was cut by 0 bases and J by 0 bases, with 16 bases left in between. The CDR3 runs to 17 residues. Germline V CDR1 and CDR2: GTSNPN, SVGIG (reference sequence).

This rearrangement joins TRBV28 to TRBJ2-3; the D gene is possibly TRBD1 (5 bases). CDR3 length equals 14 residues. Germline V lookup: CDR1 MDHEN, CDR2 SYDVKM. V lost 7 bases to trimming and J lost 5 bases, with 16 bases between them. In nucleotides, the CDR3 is TGTGCCAGCACCACCTCAGGGTTTGGAGATACGCAGTATTTT. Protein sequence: CASTTSGFGDTQYF.

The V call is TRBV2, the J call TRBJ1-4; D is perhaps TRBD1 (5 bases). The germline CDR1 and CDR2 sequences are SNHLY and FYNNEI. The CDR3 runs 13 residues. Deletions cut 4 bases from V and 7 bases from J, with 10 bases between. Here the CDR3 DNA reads TGTGCCAGCAGTGGGCAGGGTCGTGAAAAACTGTTTTTT. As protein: CASSGQGREKLFF.

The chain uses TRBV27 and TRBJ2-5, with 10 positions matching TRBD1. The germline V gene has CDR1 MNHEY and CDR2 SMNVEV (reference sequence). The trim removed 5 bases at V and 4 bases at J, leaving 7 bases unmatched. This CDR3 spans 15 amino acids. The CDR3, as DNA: TGTGCCAGCAGTGACAGGGGGCGCGTTAGAGAGACCCAGTACTTC. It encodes CASSDRGRVRETQYF.

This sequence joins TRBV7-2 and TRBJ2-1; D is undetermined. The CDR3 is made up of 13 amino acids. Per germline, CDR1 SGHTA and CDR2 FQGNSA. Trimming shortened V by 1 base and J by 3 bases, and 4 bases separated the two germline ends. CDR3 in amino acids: CASSLGIYNEQFF. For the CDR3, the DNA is TGTGCCAGCAGCTTAGGTATCTACAATGAGCAGTTCTTC.

CDR3 sequence: CASSLDLPSGSGNEQFF. CDR3 nucleotide sequence: TGTGCCAGCAGCTTGGATCTTCCCAGCGGGAGTGGGAATGAGCAGTTCTTC. V usage is TRBV5-4 and J usage is TRBJ2-1; 8 positions match TRBD2. V shed 0 bases and J 7 bases; nucleotides not matched to a gene: 12. Germline loops: CDR1 SGHNT, CDR2 YYREEE (reference sequence). The CDR3 consists of 17 residues.

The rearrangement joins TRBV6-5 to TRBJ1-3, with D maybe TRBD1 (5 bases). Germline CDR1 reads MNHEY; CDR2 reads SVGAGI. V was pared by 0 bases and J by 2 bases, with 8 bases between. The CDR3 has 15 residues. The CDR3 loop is CASSYSLGPGNTIYF. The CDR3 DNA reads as TGTGCCAGCAGTTACTCGCTGGGGCCTGGAAACACCATATATTTT.

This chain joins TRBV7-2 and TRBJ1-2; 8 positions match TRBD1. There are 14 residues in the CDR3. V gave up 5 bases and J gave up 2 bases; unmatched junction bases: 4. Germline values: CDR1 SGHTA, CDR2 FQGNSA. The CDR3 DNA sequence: TGTGCCAGCAGCAAAGGACAGGGCAACTATGGCTACACCTTC. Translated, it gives CASSKGQGNYGYTF. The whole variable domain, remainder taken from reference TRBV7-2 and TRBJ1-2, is GAGVSQSPSNKVTEKGKDVELRCDPISGHTALYWYRQSLGQGLEFLIYFQGNSAPDKSGLPSDRFSAERTGGSVSTLTIQRTQQEDSAVYLCASSKGQGNYGYTFGSGTRLTVV.

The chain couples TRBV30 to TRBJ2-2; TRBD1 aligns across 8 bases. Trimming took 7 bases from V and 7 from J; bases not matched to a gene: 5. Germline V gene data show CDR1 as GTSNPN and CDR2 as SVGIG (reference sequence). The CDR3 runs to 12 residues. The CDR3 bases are TGTGCCTCCCAGGGGGCCGACGGGGAGCTGTTTTTT. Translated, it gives CASQGADGELFF. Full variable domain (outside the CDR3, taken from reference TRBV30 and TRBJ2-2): SQTIHQWPATLVQPVGSPLSLECTVEGTSNPNLYWYRQAAGRGLQLLFYSVGIGQISSEVPQNLSASRPQDRQFILSSKKLLLSDSGFYLCASQGADGELFFGEGSRLTVL.

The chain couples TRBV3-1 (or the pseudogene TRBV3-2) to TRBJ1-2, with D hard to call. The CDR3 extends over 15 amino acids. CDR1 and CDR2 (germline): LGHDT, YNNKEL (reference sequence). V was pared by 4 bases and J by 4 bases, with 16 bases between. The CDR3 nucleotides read TGTGCCAGCAGCCCAGAGTTGTCTGATCGCTATGGCTACACCTTC. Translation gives CASSPELSDRYGYTF.

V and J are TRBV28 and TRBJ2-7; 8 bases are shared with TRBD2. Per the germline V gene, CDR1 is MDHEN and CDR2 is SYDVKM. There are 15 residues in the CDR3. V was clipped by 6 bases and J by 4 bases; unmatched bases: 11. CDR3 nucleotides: TGTGCCAGCAGCCCCTCCGGGGGGGCTCTATACGAGCAGTACTTC. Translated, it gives CASSPSGGALYEQYF.